The rows below give T cell receptor beta chains drawn from one sample of a study of blood T cells in healthy people across ages. One entry per CDR3 protein results from TCRdb running MiXCR on the 5' RACE reads. The sample has roughly 1.5 million distinct CDR3 sequences; 35% to 45% are singletons. The source material was blood. Receptor source: a woman between 18 and 29 years old in good health. The CDR3 runs from the conserved cysteine through the conserved F or W. The D gene is left open where the match is weak. The size entry is marked missing in some rows and otherwise reads once, few, many or a size class.

J,V,D,size,DNA,CDR3
TRBJ1-2,TRBV11-2,-,few,TGTGCCAGCAGCTTAGAGGTCGAGGGCGTCTATGGCTACACCTTC,CASSLEVEGVYGYTF
TRBJ2-5,TRBV12-3/TRBV12-4,TRBD1,-,TGTGCCAGCAGTTTTATGGACAGGGGACGAGAGACCCAGTACTTC,CASSFMDRGRETQYF
TRBJ1-2,TRBV4-2,-,few,TGTGCCAGCAGCCCTACTGCCGTTGGCTATGGCTACACCTTC,CASSPTAVGYGYTF
TRBJ2-1,TRBV12-3/TRBV12-4,-,-,TGTGCCAGCAGTTCCAGACAGCCGAGCTCCTACAATGAGCAGTTCTTC,CASSSRQPSSYNEQFF
TRBJ2-5,TRBV5-1,-,-,TGCGCCAGCAGCTTGGGTGGGAGAGGCGGAGAGACCCAGTACTTC,CASSLGGRGGETQYF
TRBJ1-2,TRBV29-1,-,few,TGCAGCGTTGCAGACTTGGGTGGCTACACCTTC,CSVADLGGYTF
TRBJ2-5,TRBV7-9,TRBD2,-,TGTGCCAGCAGCCCCCGGGGCGGGAGTAACCAAGAGACCCAGTACTTC,CASSPRGGSNQETQYF
TRBJ1-4,TRBV20-1,-,-,TGCAGTGCTGGCCGGGGGGATGGGGATCTTACAACTAATGAAAAACTGTTTTTT,CSAGRGDGDLTTNEKLFF
TRBJ1-1,TRBV7-2,TRBD1,-,TGTGCCAGCAGCTTAGCCTTACAGGGGACTGAAGCTTTCTTT,CASSLALQGTEAFF
TRBJ2-3,TRBV9,TRBD2,-,TGTGCCAGCAGCGTACTCGGGTTGCGGGGGGGTAGCACAGATACGCAGTATTTT,CASSVLGLRGGSTDTQYF
TRBJ2-7,TRBV20-1,TRBD2,few,TGCAGTGCAACGGGACTAGCACACAATGAGCAGTACTTC,CSATGLAHNEQYF
TRBJ1-2,TRBV4-2,-,-,TGTGCCAGCAGCCAAATCGTGGAGGGCGCGAACTATGGCTACACCTTC,CASSQIVEGANYGYTF
TRBJ2-1,TRBV25-1,TRBD2,-,TGTGCCAGCAGTGAATATGAAGGGACTAGAAGATACAATGAGCAGTTCTTC,CASSEYEGTRRYNEQFF
TRBJ2-3,TRBV4-3,TRBD2,-,TGCGCCAGCAGCCAGCTAGCGGCCACAGATACGCAGTATTTT,CASSQLAATDTQYF
TRBJ1-1,TRBV19,TRBD1,-,TGTGCCAGTAGTATCAGACAGGGTTTCTTCACTGAAGCTTTCTTT,CASSIRQGFFTEAFF
TRBJ2-2,TRBV9,TRBD2,once,TGTGACAGCAGTTTACGGGGGGGACTAGCGGGAGTAGGTACCGGGGAGCTGTTTTTT,CDSSLRGGLAGVGTGELFF
TRBJ1-1,TRBV6-1,-,-,TGTGCCAGCAGAAAGGAGTGGGACACTGAGGCTTTCTTT,CASRKEWDTEAFF
TRBJ2-4,TRBV12-3/TRBV12-4,-,-,TGTGCCAGCAGTTCGGTGTCCGGGGGAGCCAAAAACATTCAGTACTTC,CASSSVSGGAKNIQYF
TRBJ2-4,TRBV7-3,TRBD1,-,TGTGCCAGCAGCTTAGGGCCCGGGACAGGAGCCAAAAACATTCAGTACTTC,CASSLGPGTGAKNIQYF
TRBJ1-1,TRBV12-3/TRBV12-4,-,few,TGTGCCAGCAGTTACCTACAGAAGAGGACTGAAGCTTTCTTT,CASSYLQKRTEAFF
TRBJ2-3,TRBV7-9,-,few,TGTGCCAGCAGCTTTAGGGAAGCCGAGACAGATACGCAGTATTTT,CASSFREAETDTQYF
TRBJ2-3,TRBV4-3,-,-,TGCGCCAGCAACCACGACCCCGGAAGGACAGGCACAGATACGCAGTATTTT,CASNHDPGRTGTDTQYF
TRBJ1-4,TRBV10-3,-,many,TGTGCCATCAGTGAGGGGGCAGATGAAAAACTGTTTTTT,CAISEGADEKLFF
TRBJ2-1,TRBV9,TRBD1,-,TGTGCCAGCAGCGCCGGACAGGGTTTGGTATTAAATGAGCAGTTCTTC,CASSAGQGLVLNEQFF
TRBJ1-2,TRBV20-1,-,-,TGCAGTGCCTTTTCAGGGATACGCGCCGAAACGGACTATGGCTACACCTTC,CSAFSGIRAETDYGYTF
TRBJ1-5,TRBV29-1,-,-,TGCAGCGTCGCCGGGACACTTAATCAGCCCCGGCATTTT,CSVAGTLNQPRHF
TRBJ1-2,TRBV4-1,-,few,TGCGCCAGCAGCCAAGTACAGAGAGATGGCTACACCTTC,CASSQVQRDGYTF
TRBJ2-1,TRBV4-2,-,-,TGTGCCAGCAGCCAAGATTACAGCGGAGCCTACAATGAGCAGTTCTTC,CASSQDYSGAYNEQFF
TRBJ2-7,TRBV5-1,-,-,TGCGCCAGCAGCTGGAGTGACTCCTACGAGCAGTACTTC,CASSWSDSYEQYF
TRBJ2-3,TRBV19,-,-,TGTGCCAGTAGTATCTGGCAGGACAAAGATACGCAGTATTTT,CASSIWQDKDTQYF
TRBJ2-5,TRBV5-1,TRBD1,-,TGCGCCAGCAGCTCACGTGGGACAGAAGAGACCCAGTACTTC,CASSSRGTEETQYF
TRBJ1-2,TRBV24-1,TRBD1,few,TGTGCCACCAGTGACCGGGACAGCTCATTAAACTCTAACTATGGCTACACCTTC,CATSDRDSSLNSNYGYTF
TRBJ1-5,TRBV4-1,TRBD1,-,TGCGCCAGCGGCACGGGAGACAGGGCAAGAGCCCAGCATTTT,CASGTGDRARAQHF
TRBJ2-1,TRBV20-1,-,-,TGCAGTGCTAGGTCAGGACCAGGGGCCTACAATGAGCAGTTCTTC,CSARSGPGAYNEQFF
TRBJ1-5,TRBV19,TRBD1,-,TGTGCCAGTAGTAAGGACAGGGTGATCAATCAGCCCCAGCATTTT,CASSKDRVINQPQHF
TRBJ1-2,TRBV9,-,few,TGTGCCAGCAGCGTAGTCGCGGAATTCTATGGCTACACCTTC,CASSVVAEFYGYTF
TRBJ2-1,TRBV27,-,-,TGTGCCAGCAGTTATCGACGGAAACAGGGAAATGAGCAGTTCTTC,CASSYRRKQGNEQFF
TRBJ1-2,TRBV6-2/TRBV6-3,-,few,TGTGCCAGCAGCAAACAGATCTATGGCTACACCTTC,CASSKQIYGYTF
TRBJ2-3,TRBV9,-,-,TGTGCCAGCAGCGTGAGACAAGGCCTCGGCCCAGATACGCAGTATTTT,CASSVRQGLGPDTQYF
TRBJ2-3,TRBV12-3/TRBV12-4,TRBD1,many,TGTGCCAGCATCTTGACAGGGGGCGTAGGAACGCAGTATTTT,CASILTGGVGTQYF
TRBJ2-1,TRBV20-1,TRBD2,few,TGCAGTGCTAGAGATCCGGGACTAGCGACCAATGAGCAGTTCTTC,CSARDPGLATNEQFF
TRBJ1-4,TRBV6-5,TRBD1,few,TGTGCCAGCAGTACCTCGGGACAGGGGGCCGATGGAGCCGAAAAACTGTTTTTT,CASSTSGQGADGAEKLFF
TRBJ2-5,TRBV7-9,TRBD2,-,TGTGCCAGCAGCTTAGTTTCCAGCGGGACGGCCCAGTACTTC,CASSLVSSGTAQYF
TRBJ2-7,TRBV4-3,-,-,TGCGCCAGCAGCCAGTACAGGGTCGGGGAGCAGTACTTC,CASSQYRVGEQYF
TRBJ2-7,TRBV10-3,-,-,TGTGCCATCAGTGAGGGGGGAGAGGGCGACGAGCAGTACTTC,CAISEGGEGDEQYF
TRBJ1-2,TRBV20-1,-,-,TGCAGTGCTAGAGATTTGAGGCAGGGGAATACTGGCTACACCTTC,CSARDLRQGNTGYTF
TRBJ1-1,TRBV12-3/TRBV12-4,-,many,TGTGCCAGCAGCTTAGAGGTGGACACTGAAGCTTTCTTT,CASSLEVDTEAFF
TRBJ2-1,TRBV27,-,few,TGTGCCAGCAGTTATACCGGGACCGGGGGTGGGGAGCAGTTCTTC,CASSYTGTGGGEQFF
TRBJ1-6,TRBV28,-,-,TGTGCCAGCAGTTCCTTCGGGTACAATTCACCCCTCCACTTT,CASSSFGYNSPLHF